Each of the 3 T cell receptor beta chains below was sequenced from the same sample in a study of blood T cell repertoires in COVID-19. The repertoire was sequenced with immunoSEQ multiplex PCR; TCRdb's copy has only in-frame clones and lacks some. The data contain around 190,000 clones, about 81% of them seen just once; the ten biggest clones take up 7.8%. The sequencing sample was made of peripheral blood. These TCRs come from a woman between 55 and 75 years old with COVID-19, enrolled during active disease.

This clone was picked up a small number of times. This sequence joins TRBV12-5 and TRBJ2-2, with D perhaps TRBD1 (6 bases). Trimming cost V 5 bases and J 7 bases, with 14 bases left between them. The CDR3 sequence is 14 residues long. The germline gives CDR1 LGHNT, CDR2 FRNRAP. CDR3 sequence (DNA): TGTGCTAGTGGTCCAGGGGAATTCAGCGGGGAGCTGTTTTTT. Protein sequence: CASGPGEFSGELFF.

This chain uses TRBV4-1 with TRBJ1-2, with D possibly being TRBD1 (5 bases). The CDR3 covers 13 residues. V lost 3 bases and J 7 bases, leaving 12 bases between the germline ends. From germline, CDR1 is MGHRA and CDR2 YSYEKL. CDR3 DNA sequence: TGCGCCAGCAGCCAGGTGGCAGGGTCTGGCTACACCTTC. Translated, it gives CASSQVAGSGYTF.

The chain is built from TRBV19 and TRBJ1-2, with a possible D match to TRBD1 (5 bases). CDR1 and CDR2 from the germline V gene are LNHDA and SQIVND (reference sequence). CDR3 size: 13 residues. The V end lost 10 bases, the J end lost 2 bases, and 14 bases lay between the germline ends. CDR3 protein: CATEQAANYGYTF. CDR3 bases: TGTGCCACTGAACAGGCCGCCAACTATGGCTACACCTTC.